The rows below give T cell receptor beta chains drawn from one sample of a study of T-cell reconstitution after alpha-beta-depleted transplantation in children. TCRdb redid the calling of the PCR reads with MiXCR, one entry per CDR3 protein. The table has about 500,000 distinct CDR3 sequences, about 33% seen once; the top ten hold approximately 2.3%. The source was PBMCs from the stem cell graft donor, collected from the stem cell graft. These receptors all stem from a human donor who donated a stem cell graft to a child with aplastic anemia. Both conserved end residues are part of each CDR3. The D gene is left open where the match is weak. The size field is filled for only some rows; it gives once, few, many or a size class.

clone_size j_call d_call v_call cdr3_aa cdr3_nt
. TRBJ2-7 . TRBV16 CASSQSPGSHEQYF TGTGCCAGCAGCCAATCGCCAGGCTCTCACGAGCAGTACTTC
few TRBJ1-6 . TRBV12-3/TRBV12-4 CASSLGSSPLHF TGTGCCAGCAGTTTAGGGAGTTCACCCCTCCACTTT
. TRBJ1-2 . TRBV20-1 CSARAVRGGYGYTF TGCAGTGCTAGGGCTGTGCGGGGAGGGTATGGCTACACCTTC
. TRBJ1-2 . TRBV24-1 CATSALDFHGYTF TGTGCCACCAGCGCCCTGGACTTCCACGGCTACACCTTC
. TRBJ2-7 TRBD2 TRBV6-1 CASSRLAGDEQYF TGTGCCAGCAGCAGACTAGCGGGAGACGAGCAGTACTTC
. TRBJ2-5 TRBD1 TRBV5-4 CASSTGTGVSMETQYF TGTGCCAGCAGCACGGGGACAGGGGTTTCTATGGAGACCCAGTACTTC
once TRBJ2-7 . TRBV11-1 CASSPNRGSEQYF TGTGCCAGCAGCCCCAATAGGGGGAGCGAGCAGTACTTC
. TRBJ1-4 . TRBV4-3 CASSQDLPSGGEKLFF TGCGCCAGCAGCCAAGATCTGCCTTCCGGGGGTGAAAAACTGTTTTTT
few TRBJ1-5 . TRBV7-9 CASSLEGGQHF TGTGCCAGCTCCCTTGAGGGTGGCCAGCATTTT
. TRBJ1-1 TRBD1 TRBV4-1 CASSQGYALQGAEAFF TGCGCCAGCAGCCAAGGTTATGCCCTCCAGGGGGCTGAAGCTTTCTTT
. TRBJ2-1 . TRBV11-1 CASSFYTASKSTYNEQFF TGTGCCAGCAGCTTTTACACCGCCTCCAAATCTACTTACAATGAGCAGTTCTTC
. TRBJ2-3 . TRBV11-3 CASSLGVQGAQYF TGTGCCAGCAGCTTAGGTGTTCAAGGGGCGCAGTATTTT
. TRBJ2-3 TRBD1 TRBV29-1 CSVAFGQGNSDTQYF TGCAGCGTGGCCTTCGGACAGGGGAACTCAGATACGCAGTATTTT
. TRBJ2-3 . TRBV18 CASSPPNESTDTQYF TGTGCCAGCTCACCACCAAACGAGAGCACAGATACGCAGTATTTT
few TRBJ2-7 . TRBV29-1 CSTLGENGREQYF TGCAGCACATTGGGAGAAAATGGACGCGAGCAGTACTTC
few TRBJ2-1 . TRBV6-1 CATTSSRGGEQFF TGTGCCACCACCTCAAGTAGAGGAGGCGAGCAGTTCTTC
few TRBJ2-5 TRBD2 TRBV20-1 CSARVRLAGRQETQYF TGCAGTGCTAGAGTAAGGCTAGCGGGAAGACAAGAGACCCAGTACTTC
many TRBJ2-3 TRBD2 TRBV29-1 CSVARVDGLDSTDTQYF TGCAGCGTTGCCCGGGTGGACGGACTAGATAGCACAGATACGCAGTATTTT
. TRBJ2-1 TRBD2 TRBV30 CAWQIAGHNEQFF TGTGCCTGGCAAATAGCGGGCCACAATGAGCAGTTCTTC
. TRBJ1-1 . TRBV6-1 CASNPQGPYTEAFF TGTGCCAGCAACCCGCAGGGGCCTTACACTGAAGCTTTCTTT
. TRBJ2-1 . TRBV10-3 CATTAGDRDEQFF TGTGCCACAACTGCTGGGGATCGCGATGAGCAGTTCTTC
. TRBJ1-2 . TRBV27 CASSLGGRRPGYTF TGTGCCAGCTCCCTAGGCGGACGAAGGCCTGGCTACACCTTC